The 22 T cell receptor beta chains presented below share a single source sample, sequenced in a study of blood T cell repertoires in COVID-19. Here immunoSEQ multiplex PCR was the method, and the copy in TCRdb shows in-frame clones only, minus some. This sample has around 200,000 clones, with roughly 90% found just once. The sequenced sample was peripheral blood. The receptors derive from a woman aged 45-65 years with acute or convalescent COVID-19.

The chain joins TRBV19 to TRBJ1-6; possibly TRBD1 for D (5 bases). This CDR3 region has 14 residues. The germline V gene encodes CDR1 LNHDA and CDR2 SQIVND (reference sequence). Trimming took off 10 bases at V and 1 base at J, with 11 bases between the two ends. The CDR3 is CATSPGSYNSPLHF. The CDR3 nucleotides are TGTGCCACTTCTCCAGGGTCCTATAATTCACCCCTCCACTTT.

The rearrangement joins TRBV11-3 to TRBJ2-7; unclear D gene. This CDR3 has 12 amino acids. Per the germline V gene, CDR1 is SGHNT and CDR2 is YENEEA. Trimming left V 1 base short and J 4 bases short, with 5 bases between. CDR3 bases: TGTGCCAGCAGCTTAGCCCCGTACGAGCAGTACTTC. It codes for CASSLAPYEQYF.

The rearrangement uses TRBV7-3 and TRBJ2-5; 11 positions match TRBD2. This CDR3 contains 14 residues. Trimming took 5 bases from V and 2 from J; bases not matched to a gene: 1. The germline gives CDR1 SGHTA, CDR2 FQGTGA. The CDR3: CASSRLAGQETQYF. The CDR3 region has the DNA TGTGCCAGCAGCAGACTAGCGGGGCAAGAGACCCAGTACTTC.

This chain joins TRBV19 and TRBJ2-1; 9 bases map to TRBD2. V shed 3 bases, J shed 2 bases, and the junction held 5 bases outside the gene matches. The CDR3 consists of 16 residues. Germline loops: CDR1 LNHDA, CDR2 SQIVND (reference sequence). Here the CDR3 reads CASSIDSGGTYNEQFF. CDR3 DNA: TGTGCCAGTAGTATCGACAGCGGGGGGACCTACAATGAGCAGTTCTTC.

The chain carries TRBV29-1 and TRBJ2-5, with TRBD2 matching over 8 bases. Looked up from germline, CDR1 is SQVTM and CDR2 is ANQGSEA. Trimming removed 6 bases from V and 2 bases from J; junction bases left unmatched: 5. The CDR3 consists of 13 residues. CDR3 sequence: CSVGTRIQETQYF. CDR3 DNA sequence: TGCAGCGTAGGGACTAGAATACAAGAGACCCAGTACTTC. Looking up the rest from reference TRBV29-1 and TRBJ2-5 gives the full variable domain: SAVISQKPSRDICQRGTSLTIQCQVDSQVTMMFWYRQQPGQSLTLIATANQGSEATYESGFVIDKFPISRPNLTFSTLTVSNMSPEDSSIYLCSVGTRIQETQYFGPGTRLLVL.

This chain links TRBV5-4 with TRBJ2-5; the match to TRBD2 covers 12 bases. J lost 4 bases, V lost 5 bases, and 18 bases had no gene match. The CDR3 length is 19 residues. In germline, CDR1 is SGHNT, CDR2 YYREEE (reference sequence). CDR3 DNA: TGTGCCAGCAGTTCCCCGGGACTAGCGGGTTCTCCCGGAGGAGAGACCCAGTACTTC. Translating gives CASSSPGLAGSPGGETQYF.

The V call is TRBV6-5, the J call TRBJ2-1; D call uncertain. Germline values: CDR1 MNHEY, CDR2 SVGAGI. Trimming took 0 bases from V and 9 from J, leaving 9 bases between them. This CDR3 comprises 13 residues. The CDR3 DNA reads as TGTGCCAGCAGTTACTCTGCGGCGAGTGAGCAGTTCTTC. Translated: CASSYSAASEQFF.

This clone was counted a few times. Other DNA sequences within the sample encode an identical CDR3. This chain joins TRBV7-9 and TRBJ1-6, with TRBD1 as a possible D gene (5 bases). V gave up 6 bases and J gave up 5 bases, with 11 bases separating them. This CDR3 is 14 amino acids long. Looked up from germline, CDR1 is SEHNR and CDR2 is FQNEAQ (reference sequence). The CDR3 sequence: CASSLTGDNSPLHF. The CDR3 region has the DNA TGTGCCAGCAGTCTTACGGGGGATAATTCACCCCTCCACTTT.

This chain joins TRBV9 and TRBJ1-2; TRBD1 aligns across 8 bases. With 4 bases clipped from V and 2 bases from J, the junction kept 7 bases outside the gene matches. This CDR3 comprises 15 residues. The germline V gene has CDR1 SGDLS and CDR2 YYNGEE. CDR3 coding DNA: TGTGCCAGCAGCTCACCGGGACAGGCGAACTATGGCTACACCTTC. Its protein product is CASSSPGQANYGYTF.

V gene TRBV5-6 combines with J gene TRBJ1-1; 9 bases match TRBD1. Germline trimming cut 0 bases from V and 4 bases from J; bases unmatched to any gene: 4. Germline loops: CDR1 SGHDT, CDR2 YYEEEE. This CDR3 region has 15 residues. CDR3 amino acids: CASSLGGTGSTEAFF. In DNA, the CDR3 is TGTGCCAGCAGCTTGGGAGGGACAGGGAGCACTGAAGCTTTCTTT.

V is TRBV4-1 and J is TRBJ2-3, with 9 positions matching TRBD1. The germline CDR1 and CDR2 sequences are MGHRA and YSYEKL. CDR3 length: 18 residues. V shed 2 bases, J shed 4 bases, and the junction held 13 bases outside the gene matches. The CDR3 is CASSQPKRGTGTADTQYF. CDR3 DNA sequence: TGCGCCAGCAGCCAACCTAAACGCGGGACAGGGACCGCAGATACGCAGTATTTT.

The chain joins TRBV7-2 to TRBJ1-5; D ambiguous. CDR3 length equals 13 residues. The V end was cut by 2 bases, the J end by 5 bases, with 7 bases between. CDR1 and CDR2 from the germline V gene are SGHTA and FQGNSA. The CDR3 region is CASSLSGYQPQHF. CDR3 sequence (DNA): TGTGCCAGCAGCTTATCCGGGTATCAGCCCCAGCATTTT.

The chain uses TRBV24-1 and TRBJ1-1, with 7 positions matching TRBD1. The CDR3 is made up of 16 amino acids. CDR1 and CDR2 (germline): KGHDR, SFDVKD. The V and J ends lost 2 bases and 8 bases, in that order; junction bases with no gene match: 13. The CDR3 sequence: CATSDSGTDPPQEAFF. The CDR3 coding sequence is TGTGCCACCAGTGATTCCGGGACAGACCCGCCACAAGAAGCTTTCTTT.

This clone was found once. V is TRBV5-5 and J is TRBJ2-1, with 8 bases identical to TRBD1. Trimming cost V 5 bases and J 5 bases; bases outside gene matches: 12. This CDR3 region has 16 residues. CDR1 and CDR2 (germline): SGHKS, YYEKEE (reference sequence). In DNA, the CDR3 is TGTGCCAGCAGACCGCTTTGGCAGGGGGCCCACAATGAGCAGTTCTTC. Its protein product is CASRPLWQGAHNEQFF.

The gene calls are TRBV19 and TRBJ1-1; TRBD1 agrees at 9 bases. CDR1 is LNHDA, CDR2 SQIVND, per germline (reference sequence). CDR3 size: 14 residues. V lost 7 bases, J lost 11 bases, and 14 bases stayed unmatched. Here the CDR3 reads CASMRDRAVSKAFF. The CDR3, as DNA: TGTGCCAGTATGAGGGACAGGGCGGTCTCTAAGGCTTTCTTT.

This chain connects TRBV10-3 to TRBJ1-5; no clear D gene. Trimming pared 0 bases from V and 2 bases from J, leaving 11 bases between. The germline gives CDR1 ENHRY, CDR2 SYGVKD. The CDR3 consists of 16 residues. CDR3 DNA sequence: TGTGCCATCAGTGAGTCTGAGGGATACGGCAATCAGCCCCAGCATTTT. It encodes CAISESEGYGNQPQHF.

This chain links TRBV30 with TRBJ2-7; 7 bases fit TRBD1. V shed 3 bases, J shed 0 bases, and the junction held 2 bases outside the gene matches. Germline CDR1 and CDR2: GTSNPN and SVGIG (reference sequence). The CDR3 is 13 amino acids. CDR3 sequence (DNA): TGTGCCTGGAGAGGGGACAGCTCCTACGAGCAGTACTTC. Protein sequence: CAWRGDSSYEQYF.

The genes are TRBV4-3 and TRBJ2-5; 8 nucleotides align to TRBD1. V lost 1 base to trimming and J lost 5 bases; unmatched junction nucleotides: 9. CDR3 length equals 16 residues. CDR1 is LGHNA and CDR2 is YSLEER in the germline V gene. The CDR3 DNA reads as TGCGCCAGCAGCCAAGCAGGACAGGGAGGAGGGGAGACCCAGTACTTC. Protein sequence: CASSQAGQGGGETQYF.

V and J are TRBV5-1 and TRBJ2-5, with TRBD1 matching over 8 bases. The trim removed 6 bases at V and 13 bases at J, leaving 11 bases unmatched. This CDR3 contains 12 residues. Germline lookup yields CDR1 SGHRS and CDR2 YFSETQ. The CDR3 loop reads CASNNRGSYRYF. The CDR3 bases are TGCGCCAGCAACAACAGGGGGAGCTATCGGTACTTC. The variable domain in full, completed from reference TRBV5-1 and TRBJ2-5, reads KAGVTQTPRYLIKTRGQQVTLSCSPISGHRSVSWYQQTPGQGLQFLFEYFSETQRNKGNFPGRFSGRQFSNSRSEMNVSTLELGDSALYLCASNNRGSYRYFGPGTRLLVL.

The CDR3 reads CASSPPGEGSPLHF. As DNA, the CDR3 is TGTGCCAGCAGCCCACCGGGGGAAGGATCACCCCTCCACTTT. V is TRBV5-6 and J is TRBJ1-6; TRBD1 might be the D (5 bases). The CDR3 loop spans 14 amino acids. CDR1 SGHDT and CDR2 YYEEEE come from the germline V gene. Trimming took off 4 bases at V and 10 bases at J, with 15 bases between the two ends.

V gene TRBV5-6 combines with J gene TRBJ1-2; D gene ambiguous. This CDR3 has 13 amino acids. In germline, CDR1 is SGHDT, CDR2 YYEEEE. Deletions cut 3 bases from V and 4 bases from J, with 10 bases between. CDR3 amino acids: CASSSGGPYGYTF. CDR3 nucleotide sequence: TGTGCCAGCAGCTCCGGCGGCCCCTATGGCTACACCTTC. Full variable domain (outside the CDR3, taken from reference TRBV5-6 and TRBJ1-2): DAGVTQSPTHLIKTRGQQVTLRCSPKSGHDTVSWYQQALGQGPQFIFQYYEEEERQRGNFPDRFSGHQFPNYSSELNVNALLLGDSALYLCASSSGGPYGYTFGSGTRLTVV.

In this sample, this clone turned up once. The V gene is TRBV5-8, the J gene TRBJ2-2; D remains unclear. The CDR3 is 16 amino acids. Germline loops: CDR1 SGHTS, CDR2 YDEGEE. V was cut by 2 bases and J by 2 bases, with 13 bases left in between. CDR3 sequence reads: CASSFFLNFNTGELFF. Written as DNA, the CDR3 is TGTGCCAGCAGCTTTTTCCTAAACTTTAACACCGGGGAGCTGTTTTTT.